The rows below give T cell receptor beta chains drawn from one sample of a study of response to subunit inactivated influenza vaccine. TCRdb reanalysed the RT-PCR reads using MiXCR and keeps one entry per CDR3 protein. Of 450,000 to 600,000 distinct CDR3 sequences listed, approximately 7.7% are singletons. The sample consisted of PBMCs from blood, taken about 23 months after vaccination. These receptors were obtained from a man aged 45 to 70 who received an inactivated influenza vaccine. Both conserved end residues are part of each CDR3. The D gene is left open where the match is weak. Expanded clones are given a class, and other clones once, few, many or no size at all.

CDR3 protein: CSAPLAGTTYNEQFF; CDR3 DNA: TGCAGTGCTCCACTAGCGGGAACCACCTACAATGAGCAGTTCTTC; J gene: TRBJ2-1; clone size: many; D gene: TRBD2; V gene: TRBV20-1
CDR3 protein: CASSLNSGSEQFF; CDR3 DNA: TGTGCCAGCAGTTTAAATAGCGGATCTGAGCAGTTCTTC; J gene: TRBJ2-1; clone size: few; D gene: NA; V gene: TRBV28
CDR3 protein: CASSYSHGTNEKLFF; CDR3 DNA: TGTGCCAGCAGTTACAGTCACGGAACAAATGAAAAACTGTTTTTT; J gene: TRBJ1-4; clone size: NA; D gene: NA; V gene: TRBV6-5
CDR3 protein: CASSRKRPGADTIYF; CDR3 DNA: TGCGCCAGCAGCCGGAAACGACCAGGGGCGGACACCATATATTTT; J gene: TRBJ1-3; clone size: NA; D gene: NA; V gene: TRBV4-1
CDR3 protein: CASSDRRGNSPLHF; CDR3 DNA: TGTGCCAGCAGTGATCGCAGGGGTAATTCACCCCTCCACTTT; J gene: TRBJ1-6; clone size: NA; D gene: NA; V gene: TRBV2
CDR3 protein: CASSPPSLAYNEQFF; CDR3 DNA: TGTGCCAGCTCACCCCCTAGCCTCGCCTACAATGAGCAGTTCTTC; J gene: TRBJ2-1; clone size: few; D gene: NA; V gene: TRBV18
CDR3 protein: CSAAGTSGYNEQFF; CDR3 DNA: TGCAGTGCCGCCGGGACTAGCGGCTACAATGAGCAGTTCTTC; J gene: TRBJ2-1; clone size: NA; D gene: TRBD2; V gene: TRBV20-1
CDR3 protein: CASSFGGRTQYF; CDR3 DNA: TGTGCCAGCAGTTTCGGGGGCCGGACCCAGTACTTC; J gene: TRBJ2-5; clone size: NA; D gene: NA; V gene: TRBV12-3/TRBV12-4
CDR3 protein: CSARDVKTPIYEQYF; CDR3 DNA: TGCAGTGCTAGAGACGTGAAGACCCCCATCTACGAGCAGTACTTC; J gene: TRBJ2-7; clone size: NA; D gene: NA; V gene: TRBV20-1
CDR3 protein: CASSQYSGGAYEQYF; CDR3 DNA: TGCGCCAGCAGCCAGTATAGCGGGGGGGCATATGAGCAGTACTTC; J gene: TRBJ2-7; clone size: few; D gene: TRBD2; V gene: TRBV4-3
CDR3 protein: CASSGTTAGETQYF; CDR3 DNA: TGTGCCAGCAGCGGGACTACAGCTGGGGAGACCCAGTACTTC; J gene: TRBJ2-5; clone size: few; D gene: NA; V gene: TRBV9
CDR3 protein: CSARADYEQYF; CDR3 DNA: TGCAGTGCTAGAGCCGATTACGAGCAGTACTTC; J gene: TRBJ2-7; clone size: few; D gene: NA; V gene: TRBV20-1
CDR3 protein: CSANQQDEQFF; CDR3 DNA: TGCAGTGCAAACCAGCAGGATGAGCAGTTCTTC; J gene: TRBJ2-1; clone size: many; D gene: NA; V gene: TRBV20-1
CDR3 protein: CASSRASVRSSYEQYF; CDR3 DNA: TGTGCCAGCAGCAGGGCGTCCGTGCGGAGCTCCTACGAGCAGTACTTC; J gene: TRBJ2-7; clone size: NA; D gene: NA; V gene: TRBV3-1
CDR3 protein: CASSPPRGLSYGYTF; CDR3 DNA: TGCGCCAGCAGCCCGCCCAGGGGTCTCAGCTATGGCTACACCTTC; J gene: TRBJ1-2; clone size: NA; D gene: NA; V gene: TRBV5-1
CDR3 protein: CASSLQQVGYEQYF; CDR3 DNA: TGTGCCAGCAGCTTACAGCAGGTGGGGTACGAGCAGTACTTC; J gene: TRBJ2-7; clone size: NA; D gene: NA; V gene: TRBV7-2
CDR3 protein: CASSLLAAPATNEKLFF; CDR3 DNA: TGCGCCAGCAGCTTGTTGGCAGCCCCCGCAACTAATGAAAAACTGTTTTTT; J gene: TRBJ1-4; clone size: NA; D gene: NA; V gene: TRBV5-1
CDR3 protein: CAIKNRGADTQYF; CDR3 DNA: TGTGCCATCAAAAACAGGGGTGCAGATACGCAGTATTTT; J gene: TRBJ2-3; clone size: few; D gene: TRBD1; V gene: TRBV10-3
CDR3 protein: CASSPIGSGFSQETQYF; CDR3 DNA: TGTGCCAGCTCACCAATCGGGAGCGGCTTCTCCCAAGAGACCCAGTACTTC; J gene: TRBJ2-5; clone size: NA; D gene: NA; V gene: TRBV18
CDR3 protein: CASSYGRGQGENTIYF; CDR3 DNA: TGCGCCAGCAGCTACGGAAGAGGACAGGGGGAAAACACCATATATTTT; J gene: TRBJ1-3; clone size: many; D gene: TRBD1; V gene: TRBV5-1
CDR3 protein: CASSLGAVGNYEQYF; CDR3 DNA: TGTGCCAGCAGTTTGGGGGCAGTAGGGAACTACGAGCAGTACTTC; J gene: TRBJ2-7; clone size: NA; D gene: NA; V gene: TRBV12-3/TRBV12-4
CDR3 protein: CSVEGVGTEAFF; CDR3 DNA: TGCAGCGTTGAGGGGGTGGGCACTGAAGCTTTCTTT; J gene: TRBJ1-1; clone size: few; D gene: NA; V gene: TRBV29-1
CDR3 protein: CSVARDRQGTQYF; CDR3 DNA: TGCAGCGTTGCGAGGGACAGGCAAGGGACCCAGTACTTC; J gene: TRBJ2-5; clone size: NA; D gene: TRBD1; V gene: TRBV29-1
CDR3 protein: CASSQAGTSTDTQYF; CDR3 DNA: TGCGCCAGCAGCCAAGCTGGGACTTCCACAGATACGCAGTATTTT; J gene: TRBJ2-3; clone size: few; D gene: NA; V gene: TRBV4-1
CDR3 protein: CSARDPAPSGRNEQYF; CDR3 DNA: TGCAGTGCTAGAGATCCGGCCCCGAGCGGGAGAAACGAGCAGTACTTC; J gene: TRBJ2-7; clone size: few; D gene: TRBD2; V gene: TRBV20-1
CDR3 protein: CASSLDQAGGHEQYF; CDR3 DNA: TGTGCCAGCAGCTTAGATCAGGCAGGGGGCCACGAGCAGTACTTC; J gene: TRBJ2-7; clone size: many; D gene: TRBD1; V gene: TRBV11-2
CDR3 protein: CASSQGWASGRGETQYF; CDR3 DNA: TGTGCCAGCAGCCAAGGGTGGGCTAGCGGGAGAGGAGAGACCCAGTACTTC; J gene: TRBJ2-5; clone size: many; D gene: TRBD2; V gene: TRBV3-1
CDR3 protein: CASSGTASYGYTF; CDR3 DNA: TGTGCCAGCAGTGGGACGGCTTCCTATGGCTACACCTTC; J gene: TRBJ1-2; clone size: many; D gene: NA; V gene: TRBV12-3/TRBV12-4
CDR3 protein: CSVGGTAGNTIYF; CDR3 DNA: TGCAGCGTTGGCGGGACAGCTGGAAACACCATATATTTT; J gene: TRBJ1-3; clone size: few; D gene: TRBD1; V gene: TRBV29-1
CDR3 protein: CASSYSKVTGELFF; CDR3 DNA: TGTGCCAGCAGTTACTCGAAAGTAACCGGGGAGCTGTTTTTT; J gene: TRBJ2-2; clone size: many; D gene: NA; V gene: TRBV6-2/TRBV6-3
CDR3 protein: CASRPGEGQGRYGYTF; CDR3 DNA: TGTGCCAGCAGACCGGGGGAGGGACAGGGTCGGTATGGCTACACCTTC; J gene: TRBJ1-2; clone size: NA; D gene: TRBD1; V gene: TRBV6-1
CDR3 protein: CASCRDPSSGANVLTF; CDR3 DNA: TGTGCCAGCTGCCGGGACCCGAGCTCTGGGGCCAACGTCCTGACTTTC; J gene: TRBJ2-6; clone size: NA; D gene: NA; V gene: TRBV6-2/TRBV6-3
CDR3 protein: CASSVRTGGPYNEQFF; CDR3 DNA: TGTGCCAGCAGCGTCCGAACAGGGGGTCCTTACAATGAGCAGTTCTTC; J gene: TRBJ2-1; clone size: many; D gene: TRBD1; V gene: TRBV9
CDR3 protein: CSVQPSRDPYEQYF; CDR3 DNA: TGCAGCGTCCAGCCCTCCAGGGATCCCTACGAGCAGTACTTC; J gene: TRBJ2-7; clone size: NA; D gene: NA; V gene: TRBV29-1
CDR3 protein: CAINQGYNSPLHF; CDR3 DNA: TGTGCCATCAATCAGGGTTATAATTCACCCCTCCACTTT; J gene: TRBJ1-6; clone size: few; D gene: NA; V gene: TRBV10-3
CDR3 protein: CSASSGLDNEQFF; CDR3 DNA: TGCAGTGCTAGCTCGGGACTAGATAATGAGCAGTTCTTC; J gene: TRBJ2-1; clone size: many; D gene: TRBD2; V gene: TRBV20-1
CDR3 protein: CASSWGSNTGELFF; CDR3 DNA: TGTGCCAGCAGTTGGGGAAGTAACACCGGGGAGCTGTTTTTT; J gene: TRBJ2-2; clone size: many; D gene: NA; V gene: TRBV12-3/TRBV12-4
CDR3 protein: CASSQGGHNYGYTF; CDR3 DNA: TGTGCCAGCAGCCAAGGGGGACATAACTATGGCTACACCTTC; J gene: TRBJ1-2; clone size: many; D gene: NA; V gene: TRBV4-2
CDR3 protein: CASSQDLLSNYGYTF; CDR3 DNA: TGTGCCAGCAGCCAAGATTTGCTCAGTAACTATGGCTACACCTTC; J gene: TRBJ1-2; clone size: NA; D gene: NA; V gene: TRBV4-2
CDR3 protein: CSESSGGSTDTQYF; CDR3 DNA: TGCAGCGAAAGTAGCGGGGGAAGCACAGATACGCAGTATTTT; J gene: TRBJ2-3; clone size: few; D gene: TRBD2; V gene: TRBV29-1
CDR3 protein: CASSQDVLAGNGEQFF; CDR3 DNA: TGTGCCAGCAGCCAAGATGTACTAGCGGGGAACGGTGAGCAGTTCTTC; J gene: TRBJ2-1; clone size: many; D gene: TRBD2; V gene: TRBV14
CDR3 protein: CASSLEVEQYF; CDR3 DNA: TGTGCCAGCAGCTTAGAGGTCGAGCAGTACTTC; J gene: TRBJ2-7; clone size: many; D gene: NA; V gene: TRBV11-2
CDR3 protein: CASSYGGATEAFF; CDR3 DNA: TGTGCCAGCAGTTACGGGGGGGCGACTGAAGCTTTCTTT; J gene: TRBJ1-1; clone size: NA; D gene: NA; V gene: TRBV6-5
CDR3 protein: CASSVAGGSPLHF; CDR3 DNA: TGTGCCAGCAGCGTCGCGGGGGGCTCACCCCTCCACTTT; J gene: TRBJ1-6; clone size: few; D gene: NA; V gene: TRBV9
CDR3 protein: CASSPSGSEYNEQFF; CDR3 DNA: TGTGCCAGCAGTCCGAGCGGGAGCGAATACAATGAGCAGTTCTTC; J gene: TRBJ2-1; clone size: few; D gene: TRBD2; V gene: TRBV6-1
CDR3 protein: CASSLFGLSEGSYEQYF; CDR3 DNA: TGTGCCAGCAGTTTATTCGGGCTCAGCGAGGGGAGCTACGAGCAGTACTTC; J gene: TRBJ2-7; clone size: NA; D gene: NA; V gene: TRBV28
CDR3 protein: CASSFLGVGEKLFF; CDR3 DNA: TGTGCCAGCAGTTTCTTAGGGGTCGGTGAAAAACTGTTTTTT; J gene: TRBJ1-4; clone size: NA; D gene: NA; V gene: TRBV12-3/TRBV12-4
CDR3 protein: CASSVELGVGETQYF; CDR3 DNA: TGTGCCAGCAGCGTAGAGTTGGGGGTAGGGGAGACCCAGTACTTC; J gene: TRBJ2-5; clone size: NA; D gene: NA; V gene: TRBV11-2
CDR3 protein: CASSQEVQGSTNEKLFF; CDR3 DNA: TGCGCCAGCAGCCAAGAGGTGCAGGGATCAACTAATGAAAAACTGTTTTTT; J gene: TRBJ1-4; clone size: NA; D gene: NA; V gene: TRBV4-1
CDR3 protein: CSARAPSIGYEQYF; CDR3 DNA: TGCAGTGCTAGAGCACCTAGCATCGGCTACGAGCAGTACTTC; J gene: TRBJ2-7; clone size: many; D gene: NA; V gene: TRBV20-1
CDR3 protein: CASSLGSVSYEQYF; CDR3 DNA: TGCGCCAGCAGCTTGGGTTCGGTATCCTACGAGCAGTACTTC; J gene: TRBJ2-7; clone size: many; D gene: NA; V gene: TRBV5-1
CDR3 protein: CASSLQLGQRTDTQYF; CDR3 DNA: TGTGCCAGCAGCCTCCAGTTAGGCCAACGCACAGATACGCAGTATTTT; J gene: TRBJ2-3; clone size: NA; D gene: NA; V gene: TRBV7-9
CDR3 protein: CASSLARTSGDYEQYF; CDR3 DNA: TGTGCCAGCAGCTTAGCGCGAACATCGGGGGACTACGAGCAGTACTTC; J gene: TRBJ2-7; clone size: NA; D gene: NA; V gene: TRBV7-9
CDR3 protein: CSVRLAGGPDTQYF; CDR3 DNA: TGCAGTGTAAGGCTAGCGGGAGGTCCAGATACGCAGTATTTT; J gene: TRBJ2-3; clone size: NA; D gene: TRBD2; V gene: TRBV20-1
CDR3 protein: CSARSPYSVGNEQFF; CDR3 DNA: TGCAGTGCTAGGTCCCCCTACAGCGTTGGGAATGAGCAGTTCTTC; J gene: TRBJ2-1; clone size: NA; D gene: NA; V gene: TRBV20-1
CDR3 protein: CATSDSRDSSTDTQYF; CDR3 DNA: TGTGCCACCAGTGATAGCCGGGACTCGTCAACAGATACGCAGTATTTT; J gene: TRBJ2-3; clone size: NA; D gene: NA; V gene: TRBV24-1